The 6 T cell receptor beta chains below were found in one sample sequenced in a study of CD8 T cells in ankylosing spondylitis (dated by TCRdb to the late 2010s). The library was prepared using 5' RACE. Sequencing took place on an Illumina HiSeq 2500. TCRdb reworked the public reads: Q25 trimming with fastp, MiXCR clone assembly, productive beta chains retained. Rows are unified per CDR3 protein, each entry keeping the most common DNA and genes. Here the sample has 250,000 to 350,000 distinct CDR3 sequences; 20% occur a single time. The ten largest account for about 8.2% of the sample. Sequenced: blood, either unsorted or a sorted T cell fraction (not recorded which). These receptors all stem from a male donor with ankylosing spondylitis or in good health (not recorded which).

This clonotype appeared a few times. The V gene is TRBV6-9, the J gene TRBJ1-5; 9 bases line up with TRBD1. Trimming cost V 7 bases and J 3 bases; bases outside gene matches: 7. This CDR3 has 15 residues. Germline CDR1 is MNHGY and CDR2 is SVAAGI. CDR3 nucleotides: TGTGCCAGCACCGGGACAGGGAGGTACAATCAGCCCCAGCATTTT. Amino acid sequence: CASTGTGRYNQPQHF.

The V gene is TRBV6-5, the J gene TRBJ2-5, with D perhaps matching TRBD1 or TRBD2 (6 bases each). V lost 2 bases and J 6 bases, leaving 7 bases between the germline ends. Germline V gene sequence: CDR1 MNHEY, CDR2 SVGAGI. The CDR3 totals 12 residues. This chain's CDR3 is CASSYGGQTQYF. The DNA of the CDR3 is TGTGCCAGCAGTTACGGGGGGCAGACCCAGTACTTC.

This clonotype turned up a few times. The CDR3 region is CASSYSRQATEAFF. The CDR3 region has the DNA TGTGCCAGCAGTTACTCGAGGCAAGCGACTGAAGCTTTCTTT. This rearrangement joins TRBV6-5 to TRBJ1-1, with no clear D. Per germline, CDR1 MNHEY and CDR2 SVGAGI. The V and J ends lost 0 bases and 5 bases respectively, with 10 bases between them. CDR3 length equals 14 residues.

Only a few counts were recorded for this clonotype. The chain joins TRBV6-1 to TRBJ1-5; 7 nucleotides agree with TRBD1. The germline V gene encodes CDR1 MNHNS and CDR2 SASEGT. The V segment lost 4 bases and the J segment 6 bases; nucleotides outside the gene matches: 3. The CDR3 contains 13 residues. The CDR3 DNA is TGTGCCAGCAGTGCCGACAGGGTTCAGCCCCAGCATTTT. It translates to CASSADRVQPQHF.

V usage is TRBV7-8 and J usage is TRBJ1-2; 11 bases agree with TRBD1. With V trimmed by 2 bases and J by 8 bases, 4 bases remained unmatched. In germline, CDR1 is SGHVS, CDR2 FQNEAQ. The CDR3 is 14 residues long. The DNA of the CDR3 is TGTGCCAGCAGCTTACGGACAGGGGGCCGAGGCTACACCTTC. Encoded protein: CASSLRTGGRGYTF.

The V call is TRBV3-1, the J call TRBJ2-1, with unresolved D. The CDR3 contains 16 residues. Deletions cut 1 base from V and 6 bases from J, with 16 bases between. CDR1 is LGHDT and CDR2 is YNNKEL in the germline V gene (reference sequence). The CDR3 sequence is CASSQALSGTGNEQFF. The CDR3 nucleotides read TGTGCCAGCAGCCAAGCACTTTCCGGTACGGGCAATGAGCAGTTCTTC.